Detailed here is one TCR beta chain. What it binds is unknown. This specimen comes from a study of cytomegalovirus exposure and HLA in healthy donors. Study-level points and caveats: Confirmation was obtained in vitro that a few CMV-associated chains are specific for CMV antigens. Some TCR beta chains (about 170 of them) were listed as cytomegalovirus-associated.

The protocol was immunoSEQ multiplex PCR, while the TCRdb copy is restricted to in-frame clones and leaves out a portion. Here the sample spans approximately 300,000 clones, roughly 85% being singletons. The germline V gene has CDR1 MNHEY and CDR2 SMNVEV (reference sequence). There are 16 residues in the CDR3. Trimming stripped 5 bases from V and 0 bases from J, with 13 bases between. The sequence was obtained from a young woman in good health and CMV-seronegative. The specimen sequenced was PBMCs. This sequence joins TRBV27 and TRBJ2-2, with a weak D call TRBD2 (6 bases). Here the CDR3 DNA reads TGTGCCAGCAGTCCCGGTACTAGCACGAACACCGGGGAGCTGTTTTTT. As protein: CASSPGTSTNTGELFF.